The present TCR beta chain was sequenced within a study of T cells after posttransplantation cyclophosphamide. CDR3 size: 13 residues. The germline gives CDR1 SEHNR, CDR2 FQNEAQ (reference sequence). V dropped 2 bases and J dropped 3 bases, with 5 bases sitting between them. This clone was observed at least ten times. Treatment was busulfan-fludarabine conditioning, a marrow graft, and cyclophosphamide on days +3 and +4. Here immunoSEQ multiplex PCR was the method, and the copy in TCRdb shows in-frame clones only, minus some. The profile covers 9,500 to 15,000 clones, none occurring a single time. The sample in question was PBMCs, obtained after allogeneic stem cell transplant with posttransplant cyclophosphamide. The chain is built from TRBV7-9 and TRBJ2-1; D is uncertain. This receptor was identified in a female patient in her 40s who received an allogeneic stem cell transplant from a related donor, was CMV-positive, and had acute GVHD only. Some of the T cells might come from the graft donor. The DNA of the CDR3 is TGTGCCAGCAGCTTATCCAGCTACAATGAGCAGTTCTTC. Translating gives CASSLSSYNEQFF.